This T cell receptor (beta chain) was retrieved from a study of breast tumors, draining lymph nodes, adjacent tissues. From the multiplex PCR reads, TCRdb called clonotypes with MiXCR, one entry per CDR3 protein. The sample lists roughly 80,000 distinct CDR3 sequences, roughly 19% occurring once. This clonotype was seen only a few times. Its antigen remains unknown. General observations from the study: Luminal-like breast cancer showed significantly higher tumor–nontumor repertoire similarity than basal-like. Tumor TCR diversity was below lymph nodes but above nontumor tissue.

V lost 3 bases and J 4 bases, leaving 12 bases between the germline ends. Germline loops: CDR1 KGHSH, CDR2 LQKENI. This CDR3 region has 14 residues. The lymph nodes were axillary draining lymph nodes from breast cancer patients. The rearrangement uses TRBV18 and TRBJ1-2, with a tentative D call TRBD1 (5 bases). The clonotype was recovered from a female donor with breast cancer. Some clones in this sample may be carry-over from other donors' samples. The specimen was axillary lymph node tissue. This chain's CDR3 is CASSPDQGPYGYTF. CDR3 DNA: TGTGCCAGCTCACCCGATCAGGGCCCCTATGGCTACACCTTC.